This TCR beta chain emerged from a study of CD8 T cells in ankylosing spondylitis. Study-wide results and caveats: Disease-linked clones reportedly concentrated significantly in matched ankylosing spondylitis synovial fluid. A TCR beta motif of 8 or 9 highly homologous variants appeared characteristic of ankylosing spondylitis blood.

The table lists this clonotype with many counts. The antigen is not known. This CDR3 contains 13 residues. Germline lookup yields CDR1 DFQATT and CDR2 SNEGSKA (reference sequence). Trimming removed 5 bases at V and 5 bases at J, with 15 bases between. TCRdb redid the calling of the 5' RACE reads with MiXCR, one entry per CDR3 protein. The table includes approximately 520,000 distinct CDR3 sequences, 5.3% detected once. Sample: blood, either unsorted or a sorted T cell fraction (not recorded which). The chain recombines TRBV20-1 with TRBJ2-5, with D perhaps TRBD1 (6 bases). The clonotype originates from a male donor with ankylosing spondylitis. The CDR3 sequence is CSAWDTGGETQYF. The DNA of the CDR3 is TGCAGTGCTTGGGACACCGGTGGGGAGACCCAGTACTTC.